This TCR beta chain was profiled in a study of breast tumors, draining lymph nodes, adjacent tissues. Study results and caveats: The data were judged consistent with most tumor T cells coming from lymph node and expanding in tumor. Tumor and nontumor repertoires were significantly more similar in luminal-like than in basal-like breast cancer. Tumor repertoires ranked between lymph nodes and nontumor tissue in diversity, with V and J gene preferences. That most tumor T cells come from lymph nodes remained unproven.

The lymph nodes were axillary draining lymph nodes from breast cancer patients. Germline assignment: CDR1 MNHEY and CDR2 SVGAGI. The J segment lost 1 base and the V segment lost 2 bases, leaving 4 bases of the junction unmatched. The CDR3 length is 16 residues. This clonotype was observed at least ten times. No antigen is known for it. MiXCR, run by TCRdb on the multiplex PCR reads, gives a single entry per CDR3 protein. The sample includes about 270,000 distinct CDR3 sequences, 30% of them seen just once. Sequenced input: axillary lymph node tissue. The origin of this receptor is a female donor with breast cancer. Some clones in this sample may be carry-over from other donors' samples. The J gene is TRBJ2-1, the V gene TRBV6-5, with 8 bases identical to TRBD2. CDR3 in DNA: TGTGCCAGCAGTTACGGCGGGGGGCCATCCTACAATGAGCAGTTCTTC. This gives the protein CASSYGGGPSYNEQFF.